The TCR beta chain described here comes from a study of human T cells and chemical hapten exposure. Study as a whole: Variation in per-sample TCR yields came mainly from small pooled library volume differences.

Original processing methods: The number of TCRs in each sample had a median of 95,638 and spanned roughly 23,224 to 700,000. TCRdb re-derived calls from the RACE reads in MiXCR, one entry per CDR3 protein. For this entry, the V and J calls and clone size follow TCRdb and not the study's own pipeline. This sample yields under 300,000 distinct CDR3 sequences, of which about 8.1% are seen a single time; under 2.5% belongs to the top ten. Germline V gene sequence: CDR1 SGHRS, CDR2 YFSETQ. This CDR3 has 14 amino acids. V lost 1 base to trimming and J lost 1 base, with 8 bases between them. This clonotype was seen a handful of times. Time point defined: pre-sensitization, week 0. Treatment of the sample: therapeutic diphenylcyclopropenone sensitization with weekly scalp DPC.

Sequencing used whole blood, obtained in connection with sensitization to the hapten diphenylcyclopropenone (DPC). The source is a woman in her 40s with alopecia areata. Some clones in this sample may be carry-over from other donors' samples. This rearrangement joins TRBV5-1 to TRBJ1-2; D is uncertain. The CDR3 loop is CASSLSYLNYGYTF. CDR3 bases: TGCGCCAGCAGCTTGTCTTACCTTAACTATGGCTACACCTTC.